This record looks at one T cell receptor beta chain sequence and its context. The CDR3 covers 12 residues. The germline gives CDR1 SGHVS, CDR2 FNYEAQ. TCRdb re-called the 5' RACE reads; one entry per CDR3 protein, DNA not given. This table lists under 35,000 distinct CDR3 sequences. The data stem from a study of T cells expressing NK-cell markers. The sequencing sample was made of blood T cells: a sorted CD56 or NKG2C T cell subset, CD4+ or CD8+ T cells, or bulk PBMC T cells (not recorded which). This sequence was found in a woman aged 18 to 75 in good health. The J gene is TRBJ2-2, the V gene TRBV7-6; TCRdb outputs TRBD2, but without DNA this stays unchecked. The CDR3 sequence: CAVGGDTGELFF.